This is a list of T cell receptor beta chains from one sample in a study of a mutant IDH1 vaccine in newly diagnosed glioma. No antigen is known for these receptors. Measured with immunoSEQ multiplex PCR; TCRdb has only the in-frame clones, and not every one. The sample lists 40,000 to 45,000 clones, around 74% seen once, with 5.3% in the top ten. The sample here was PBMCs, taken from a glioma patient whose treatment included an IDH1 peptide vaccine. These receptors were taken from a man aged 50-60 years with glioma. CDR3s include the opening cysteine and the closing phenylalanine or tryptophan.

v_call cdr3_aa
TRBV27 CASSSFLNGLTGELFF
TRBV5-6 CASSLREPYGYTF
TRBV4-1 CASSPGVAEAFF
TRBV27 CASSLQGGIEQFF
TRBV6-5 CASNLRTSNSPLHF
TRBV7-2 CASRPRGQETQYF
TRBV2 CASSSGRTVETQYF
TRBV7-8 CASSKLQGEYTEAFF
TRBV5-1 CASSLGDAFSYEQYF
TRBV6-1 CASRDRPSYEQFF
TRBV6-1 CASSEVWRGEDTQYF
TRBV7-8 CASSFGRQGGHAITGELFF
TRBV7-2 CASSLEFGQPQHF
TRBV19 CASSPGQDSYEQYF
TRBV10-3 CAISESTTEKLFF
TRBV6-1 CASSGDTERGYTF
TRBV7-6 CASSSKRPGDRVTYEQYF
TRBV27 CASSPTRGAYSEFF
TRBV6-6 CASRQSYEQYF
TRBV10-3 CAISESGQGENIQYF
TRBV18 CASSPSIQETQYF
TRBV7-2 CASSLVQGGTGELFF
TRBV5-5 CASSSPGFPSYEQYF
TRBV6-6 CATTGTRLDKNIQYF
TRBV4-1 CASSQERETGAYYGYTF
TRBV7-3 CASSLTFQSGEQFF
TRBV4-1 CASSQDETGNYGYTF
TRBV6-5 CASSASGETQYF
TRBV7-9 CASSRTGSSNQPQHF
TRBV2 CASSYSGMNTEAFF
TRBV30 CAWRSGGYEQYF
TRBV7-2 CASRGPGQLYEQYF
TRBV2 CASSGEGETQYF
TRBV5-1 CASTSLDRVNEQYF
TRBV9 CASSVGRGSGANVLTF
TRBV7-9 CASSPRLGQGRWDSPLHF
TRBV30 CAWSVRGLGAGDEQYF
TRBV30 CAWGSGGVYNSPLHF
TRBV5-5 CASSPGHLSSGNTIYF
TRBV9 CASSVGMTGELFF
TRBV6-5 CASSYSGQQETQYF